Each of the 10 T cell receptor beta chains below was sequenced from the same sample in a study of T-cell reconstitution after alpha-beta-depleted transplantation in children. Preparation of the TCRbeta library involved a method that used unique molecular identifiers. TCRdb re-called the PCR reads with MiXCR, one entry per CDR3 protein. This table has some 600,000 distinct CDR3 sequences, around 13% appearing once. Sequencing used PBMCs, mostly from graft donor cells, obtained 360 days after TCRalphabeta/CD19-depleted stem cell transplant. These receptor sequences come from a male patient between 10 and 17 years old who had a stem cell transplant for acute myeloid leukemia, so the T cells may come from the graft donor.

The chain links TRBV11-2 to TRBJ2-7; unclear D gene. This CDR3 region has 13 residues. Germline V gives CDR1 SGHAT, CDR2 FQNNGV. V dropped 1 base and J dropped 3 bases, with 7 bases sitting between them. Written as DNA, the CDR3 is TGTGCCAGCAGCTTAGTACTGAACTACGAGCAGTACTTC. It specifies CASSLVLNYEQYF.

The rearrangement links TRBV20-1 to TRBJ2-2; D possibly corresponds to TRBD2 (6 bases). The CDR3 has 15 residues. Trimming pared 5 bases from V and 1 base from J, leaving 14 bases between. The germline CDR1 and CDR2 sequences are DFQATT and SNEGSKA (reference sequence). The CDR3 region has the DNA TGCAGTGCTGTACCGGGACTCCGGAACACCGGGGAGCTGTTTTTT. Translating it yields CSAVPGLRNTGELFF.

The J gene is TRBJ2-7, the V gene TRBV27; 11 bases are shared with TRBD2. After removal of 6 bases from V and 3 bases from J, the junction contained 10 bases not matched to a gene. This CDR3 has 16 residues. The germline V gene encodes CDR1 MNHEY and CDR2 SMNVEV (reference sequence). The CDR3: CASSLGGLAEHYEQYF. The CDR3 nucleotides read TGTGCCAGCAGCTTAGGGGGACTAGCGGAGCACTACGAGCAGTACTTC.

This clonotype came up many times. The genes are TRBV6-5 and TRBJ1-3; D call uncertain. The CDR3 has 16 residues. Deletions cut 0 bases from V and 0 bases from J, with 9 bases between. CDR1 is MNHEY and CDR2 is SVGAGI in the germline V gene. The CDR3 DNA reads TGTGCCAGCAGTTACTCGAAAGCCTACTCTGGAAACACCATATATTTT. Protein sequence: CASSYSKAYSGNTIYF.

The sample holds many counts of this clonotype. The chain is built from TRBV12-3 or TRBV12-4 and TRBJ2-7; D not resolved. The CDR3 runs to 15 residues. Trimming pared 4 bases from V and 2 bases from J, leaving 15 bases between. The CDR3 reads CASSSGPMVAYEQYF. The DNA of the CDR3 is TGTGCCAGCAGTTCCGGACCGATGGTCGCCTACGAGCAGTACTTC.

The chain couples TRBV27 to TRBJ2-1, with unresolved D. Germline V gene sequence: CDR1 MNHEY, CDR2 SMNVEV (reference sequence). V was shortened by 2 bases and J by 4 bases, with 15 bases between the two germline ends. This CDR3 spans 16 amino acids. CDR3 nucleotides: TGTGCCAGCAGTTTAAACACCGAACTCATTTACAATGAGCAGTTCTTC. Translation: CASSLNTELIYNEQFF.

This clonotype appeared many times. The rearrangement joins TRBV29-1 to TRBJ2-5; TRBD2 aligns across 7 bases. There are 15 residues in the CDR3. The V segment lost 4 bases and the J segment 4 bases; nucleotides outside the gene matches: 12. CDR1 and CDR2 from the germline V gene are SQVTM and ANQGSEA. CDR3 coding DNA: TGCAGCGTTGCCGGCGGGAGTCGCGGCGGAGAGACCCAGTACTTC. Its translation is CSVAGGSRGGETQYF.

The chain has TRBV6-5 and TRBJ2-1, with no clear D. Germline V gene data show CDR1 as MNHEY and CDR2 as SVGAGI. Between the trimmed V and J ends, which lost 7 bases and 0 bases, there was a span of 10 bases. This CDR3 has 14 residues. CDR3 in DNA: TGTGCCAGCATTTCAAGTAGCTCCTACAATGAGCAGTTCTTC. This encodes CASISSSSYNEQFF.

This clonotype was counted at least ten times. This sequence joins TRBV20-1 and TRBJ2-7; 9 positions match TRBD1. V gave up 4 bases and J gave up 7 bases; unmatched junction bases: 14. CDR1 DFQATT and CDR2 SNEGSKA come from the germline V gene (reference sequence). The CDR3 covers 15 residues. This CDR3 reads CSAMEGTGYWREQYF. In DNA, the CDR3 is TGCAGTGCTATGGAAGGGACAGGGTATTGGCGAGAGCAGTACTTC.

In this sample, this clonotype turned up a few times. The gene calls are TRBV5-1 and TRBJ1-4; 7 positions match TRBD1. The CDR3 has 14 amino acids. The V and J ends lost 1 base and 10 bases, in that order; junction bases with no gene match: 7. The germline gives CDR1 SGHRS, CDR2 YFSETQ. CDR3 bases: TGCGCCAGCAGCTTGTGGAGACAGGGCGGAAAACTGTTTTTT. This codes for CASSLWRQGGKLFF.